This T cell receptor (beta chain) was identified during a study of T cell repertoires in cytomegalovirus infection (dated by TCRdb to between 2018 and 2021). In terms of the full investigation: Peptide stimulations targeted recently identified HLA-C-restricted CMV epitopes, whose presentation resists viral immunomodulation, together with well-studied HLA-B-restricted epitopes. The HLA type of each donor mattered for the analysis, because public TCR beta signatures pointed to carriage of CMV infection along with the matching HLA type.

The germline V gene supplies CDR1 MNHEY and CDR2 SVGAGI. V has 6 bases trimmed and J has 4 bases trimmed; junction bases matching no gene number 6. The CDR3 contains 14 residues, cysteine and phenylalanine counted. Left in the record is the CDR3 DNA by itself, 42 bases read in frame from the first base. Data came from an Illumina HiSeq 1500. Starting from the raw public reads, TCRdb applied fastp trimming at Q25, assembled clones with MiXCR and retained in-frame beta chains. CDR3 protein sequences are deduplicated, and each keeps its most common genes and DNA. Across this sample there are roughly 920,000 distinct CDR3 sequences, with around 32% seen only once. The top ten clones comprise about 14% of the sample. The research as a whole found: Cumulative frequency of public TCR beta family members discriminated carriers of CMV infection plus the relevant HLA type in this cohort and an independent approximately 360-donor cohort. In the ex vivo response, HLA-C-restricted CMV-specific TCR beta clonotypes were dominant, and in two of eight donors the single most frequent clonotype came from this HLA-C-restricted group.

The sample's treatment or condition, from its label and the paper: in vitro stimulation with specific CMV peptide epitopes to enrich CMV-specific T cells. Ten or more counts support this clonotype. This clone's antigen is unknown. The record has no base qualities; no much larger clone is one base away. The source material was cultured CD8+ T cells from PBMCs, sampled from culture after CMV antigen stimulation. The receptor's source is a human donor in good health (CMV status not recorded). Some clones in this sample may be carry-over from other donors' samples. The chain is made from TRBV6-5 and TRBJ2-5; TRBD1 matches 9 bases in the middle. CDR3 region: CASSGQGIVETQYF. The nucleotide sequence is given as TGTGCCAGCAGCGGACAGGGGATCGTAGAGACCCAGTACTTC.